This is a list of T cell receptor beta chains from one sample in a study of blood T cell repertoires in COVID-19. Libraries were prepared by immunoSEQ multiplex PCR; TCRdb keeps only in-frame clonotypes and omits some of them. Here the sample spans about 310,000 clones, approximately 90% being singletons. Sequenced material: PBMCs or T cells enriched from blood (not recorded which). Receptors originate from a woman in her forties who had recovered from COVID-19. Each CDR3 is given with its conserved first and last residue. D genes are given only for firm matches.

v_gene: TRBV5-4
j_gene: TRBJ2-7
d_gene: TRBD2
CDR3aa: CASSLAGTSTYEQYF
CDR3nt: TGTGCCAGCAGCTTGGCCGGGACTAGCACCTACGAGCAGTACTTC

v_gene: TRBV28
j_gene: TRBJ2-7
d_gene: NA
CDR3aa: CASSSLLEQYF
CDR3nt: TGTGCCAGCAGTTCTCTCCTGGAGCAGTACTTC

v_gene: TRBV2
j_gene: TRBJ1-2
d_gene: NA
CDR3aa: CASSGGSYGYTF
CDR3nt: TGTGCCAGCAGTGGAGGGTCCTATGGCTACACCTTC

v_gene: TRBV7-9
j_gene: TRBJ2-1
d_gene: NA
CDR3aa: CASSLKEGRSYNEQFF
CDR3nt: TGTGCCAGCAGCTTAAAGGAGGGGCGTTCCTACAATGAGCAGTTCTTC

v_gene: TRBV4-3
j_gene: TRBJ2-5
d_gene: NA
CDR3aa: CASSQDWHQETQYF
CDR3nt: TGCGCCAGCAGCCAAGATTGGCATCAAGAGACCCAGTACTTC

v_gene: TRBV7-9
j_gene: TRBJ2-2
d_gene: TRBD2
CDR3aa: CASRPLAGGSTGELFF
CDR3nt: TGTGCCAGCAGGCCACTAGCGGGGGGTAGCACCGGGGAGCTGTTTTTT

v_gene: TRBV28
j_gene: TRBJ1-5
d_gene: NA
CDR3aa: CASSPPRTYGSNQPQHF
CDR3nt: TGTGCCAGCAGTCCCCCGCGGACTTATGGTAGCAATCAGCCCCAGCATTTT

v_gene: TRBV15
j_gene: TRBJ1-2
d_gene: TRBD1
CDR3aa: CATSRAGQGQSNYGYTF
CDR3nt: TGTGCCACCAGCCGGGCGGGACAGGGGCAATCTAACTATGGCTACACCTTC

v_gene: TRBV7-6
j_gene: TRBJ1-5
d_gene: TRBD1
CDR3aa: CASSLGQGASQPQHF
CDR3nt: TGTGCCAGCAGCTTAGGACAGGGGGCATCTCAGCCCCAGCATTTT

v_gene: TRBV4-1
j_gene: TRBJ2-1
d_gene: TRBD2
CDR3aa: CASSQDWREGSYNEQFF
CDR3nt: TGCGCCAGCAGCCAAGATTGGCGGGAGGGGTCCTACAATGAGCAGTTCTTC